This T cell receptor beta chain derives from a study of T-cell reconstitution after alpha-beta-depleted transplantation in children. General study results and limits: In some patients, recipient T cells and intrathymic progenitors surviving conditioning explained high day-60 diversity. Alpha-beta T cells present about two months after transplant were reported to originate from several hundred expanded graft clones. Once a year had passed after transplant, T-cell counts and diversity came mostly from newly produced T cells.

This clonotype was counted between two and nine times. Its specificity is unknown. V lost 1 base to trimming and J lost 7 bases, with 11 bases between them. CDR3 length equals 14 residues. CDR1 and CDR2 (germline): LNHNV, YYDKDF (reference sequence). Construction of the TCRbeta library involved unique molecular identifiers. Via MiXCR, TCRdb re-called the PCR reads, giving one row per CDR3 protein. The profile shows 500,000 to 650,000 distinct CDR3 sequences, roughly 13% of them singletons. The sample here was PBMCs, mostly from graft donor cells, taken 360 days after TCRalphabeta/CD19-depleted stem cell transplant. V is TRBV15 and J is TRBJ2-1; D not resolved. This TCR was sampled from a male patient between 5 and 17 years old who had a stem cell transplant for acute myeloid leukemia, so the T cells may come from the graft donor. The CDR3 DNA sequence: TGTGCCACCAGCAGAGGTCCGAAGGTAAATGAGCAGTTCTTC. This sequence encodes CATSRGPKVNEQFF.